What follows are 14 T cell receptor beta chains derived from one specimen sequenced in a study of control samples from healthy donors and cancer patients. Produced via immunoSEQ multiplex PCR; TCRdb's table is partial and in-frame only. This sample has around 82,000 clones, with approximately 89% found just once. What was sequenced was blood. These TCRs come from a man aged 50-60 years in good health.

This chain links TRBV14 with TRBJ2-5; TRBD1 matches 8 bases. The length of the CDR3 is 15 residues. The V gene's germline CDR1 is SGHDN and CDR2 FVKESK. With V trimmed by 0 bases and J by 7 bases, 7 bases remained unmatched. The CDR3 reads CASSQDTGQGRTQYF. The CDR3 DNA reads TGTGCCAGCAGCCAAGATACCGGACAGGGAAGGACCCAGTACTTC.

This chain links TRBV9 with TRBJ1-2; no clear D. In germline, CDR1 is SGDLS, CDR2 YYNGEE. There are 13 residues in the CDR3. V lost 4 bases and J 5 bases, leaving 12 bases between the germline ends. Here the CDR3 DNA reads TGTGCCAGCAGCCCGGTAGGGAATTATGGCTACACCTTC. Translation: CASSPVGNYGYTF. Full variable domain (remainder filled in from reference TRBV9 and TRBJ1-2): DSGVTQTPKHLITATGQRVTLRCSPRSGDLSVYWYQQSLDQGLQFLIQYYNGEERAKGNILERFSAQQFPDLHSELNLSSLELGDSALYFCASSPVGNYGYTFGSGTRLTVV.

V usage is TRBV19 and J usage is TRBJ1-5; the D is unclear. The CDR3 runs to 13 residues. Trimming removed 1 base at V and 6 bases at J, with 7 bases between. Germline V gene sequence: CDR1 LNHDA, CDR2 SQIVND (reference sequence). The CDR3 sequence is CASSIGPSQPQHF. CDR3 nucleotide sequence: TGTGCCAGTAGTATAGGTCCTAGTCAGCCCCAGCATTTT.

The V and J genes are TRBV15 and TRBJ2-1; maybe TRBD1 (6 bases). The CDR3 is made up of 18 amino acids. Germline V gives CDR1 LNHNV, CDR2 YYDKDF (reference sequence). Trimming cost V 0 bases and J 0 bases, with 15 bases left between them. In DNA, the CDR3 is TGTGCCACCAGCAGAGATTTGGGACAACTTAGCTCCTACAATGAGCAGTTCTTC. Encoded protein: CATSRDLGQLSSYNEQFF. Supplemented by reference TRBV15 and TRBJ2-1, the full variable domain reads DAMVIQNPRYQVTQFGKPVTLSCSQTLNHNVMYWYQQKSSQAPKLLFHYYDKDFNNEADTPDNFQSRRPNTSFCFLDIRSPGLGDTAMYLCATSRDLGQLSSYNEQFFGPGTRLTVL.

In DNA, the CDR3 is TGTGCCAGCAGTTACAGGACCGGGGAGCTGTTTTTT. This encodes CASSYRTGELFF. The genes are TRBV2 and TRBJ2-2; perhaps TRBD1 as D (5 bases). The ends were cut back, 5 bases at V and 5 bases at J, with 6 bases in the middle. Per germline, CDR1 SNHLY and CDR2 FYNNEI. CDR3 length: 12 amino acids. The full variable domain, with the rest looked up from reference TRBV2 and TRBJ2-2, is EPEVTQTPSHQVTQMGQEVILRCVPISNHLYFYWYRQILGQKVEFLVSFYNNEISEKSEIFDDQFSVERPDGSNFTLKIRSTKLEDSAMYFCASSYRTGELFFGEGSRLTVL.

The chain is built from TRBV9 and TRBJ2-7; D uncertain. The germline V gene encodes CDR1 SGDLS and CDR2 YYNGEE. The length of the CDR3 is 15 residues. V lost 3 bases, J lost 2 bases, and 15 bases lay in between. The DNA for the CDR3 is TGTGCCAGCAGCGAGGGTGGTAGTGGGACCTACGAGCAGTACTTC. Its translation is CASSEGGSGTYEQYF.

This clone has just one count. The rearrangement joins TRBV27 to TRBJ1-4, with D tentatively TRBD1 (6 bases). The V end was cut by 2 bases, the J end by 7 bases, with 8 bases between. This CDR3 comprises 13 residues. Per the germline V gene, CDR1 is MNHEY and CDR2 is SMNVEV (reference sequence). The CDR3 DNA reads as TGTGCCAGCAGTTTACAGGGGAGTGAAAAACTGTTTTTT. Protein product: CASSLQGSEKLFF.

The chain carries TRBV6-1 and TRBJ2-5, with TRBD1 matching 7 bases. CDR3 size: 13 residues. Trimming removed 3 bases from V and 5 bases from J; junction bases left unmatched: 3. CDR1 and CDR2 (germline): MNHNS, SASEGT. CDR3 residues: CASSENRGETQYF. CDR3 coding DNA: TGTGCCAGCAGTGAGAACAGGGGTGAGACCCAGTACTTC.

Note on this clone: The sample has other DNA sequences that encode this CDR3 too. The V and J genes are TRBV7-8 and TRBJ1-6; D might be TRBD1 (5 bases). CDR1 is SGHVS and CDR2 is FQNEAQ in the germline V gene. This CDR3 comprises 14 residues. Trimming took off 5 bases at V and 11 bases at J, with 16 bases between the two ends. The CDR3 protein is CASSNTRGGPPLHF. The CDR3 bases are TGTGCCAGCAGCAACACAAGGGGTGGGCCACCCCTCCACTTT.

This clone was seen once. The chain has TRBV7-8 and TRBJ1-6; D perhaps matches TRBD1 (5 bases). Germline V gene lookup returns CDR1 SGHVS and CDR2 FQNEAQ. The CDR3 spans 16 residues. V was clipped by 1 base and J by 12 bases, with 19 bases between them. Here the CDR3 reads CASSLGTGGTHQPLHF. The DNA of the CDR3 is TGTGCCAGCAGCTTAGGCACGGGGGGTACTCATCAACCCCTCCACTTT.

CDR3 region: CASSQGTGGGADTQYF. In DNA form, the CDR3 reads TGTGCCAGCAGCCAAGGAACTGGCGGGGGGGCCGATACGCAGTATTTT. The chain is built from TRBV4-2 and TRBJ2-3; 9 bases line up with TRBD2. V shed 1 base and J 6 bases; nucleotides not matched to a gene: 8. CDR3 size: 16 residues. CDR1 LGHNA and CDR2 YNFKEQ come from the germline V gene.

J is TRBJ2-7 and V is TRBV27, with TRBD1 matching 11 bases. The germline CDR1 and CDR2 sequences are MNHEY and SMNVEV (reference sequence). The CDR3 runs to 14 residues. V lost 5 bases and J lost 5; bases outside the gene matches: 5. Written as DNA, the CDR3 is TGTGCCAGCAGTCCCGGGACAGGGGGTAACGAGCAGTACTTC. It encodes CASSPGTGGNEQYF.

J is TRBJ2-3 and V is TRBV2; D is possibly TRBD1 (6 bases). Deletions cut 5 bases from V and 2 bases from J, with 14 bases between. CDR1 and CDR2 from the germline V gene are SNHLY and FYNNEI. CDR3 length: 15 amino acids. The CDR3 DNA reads TGTGCCAGCAGTAGCAGAGGACAGCCCACAGATACGCAGTATTTT. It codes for CASSSRGQPTDTQYF. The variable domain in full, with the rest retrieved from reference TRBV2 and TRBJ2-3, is EPEVTQTPSHQVTQMGQEVILRCVPISNHLYFYWYRQILGQKVEFLVSFYNNEISEKSEIFDDQFSVERPDGSNFTLKIRSTKLEDSAMYFCASSSRGQPTDTQYFGPGTRLTVL.

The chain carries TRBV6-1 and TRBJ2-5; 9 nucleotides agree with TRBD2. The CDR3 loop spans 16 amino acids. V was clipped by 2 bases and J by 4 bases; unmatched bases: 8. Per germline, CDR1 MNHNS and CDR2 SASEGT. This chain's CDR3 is CASSERLAALGETQYF. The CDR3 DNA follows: TGTGCCAGCAGTGAAAGACTAGCGGCCCTCGGAGAGACCCAGTACTTC.